The rows below give T cell receptor beta chains drawn from one sample of a study of blood T cells in healthy people across ages. One entry per CDR3 protein results from TCRdb running MiXCR on the 5' RACE reads. The table includes about 540,000 distinct CDR3 sequences, less than 25% detected once. The same data also went into a second study, on T cells of mothers and their children.

The sequencing sample was made of blood. The receptors here all came from a boy aged 5-17 years in good health. Each CDR3 is given with its conserved first and last residue. A D gene is named only where the DNA matches it firmly. Size is stated for part of the rows, as once, few or many counts, or as a class when the clone is expanded.

j_call clone_size d_call v_call cdr3_nt cdr3_aa
TRBJ2-3 once NA TRBV9 TGTGCCAGCAGCCTAGACCAAGTTTCCCCCACGCAGTATTTT CASSLDQVSPTQYF
TRBJ2-7 NA NA TRBV7-2 TGTGCCAGCAGCCCCCAGGCAGGCAGGTGGTCCTACGAGCAGTACTTC CASSPQAGRWSYEQYF
TRBJ2-6 few NA TRBV27 TGTGCCAGCACCCTTAGAGCCCCTGGGGCCAACGTCCCGACTTTC CASTLRAPGANVPTF
TRBJ2-1 few NA TRBV15 TGTGCCACCAGCAGAGAAGAGGGTAGTGAGCAGTTCTTC CATSREEGSEQFF
TRBJ2-2 few NA TRBV7-3 TGTGCCAGCAGCTTAATTTTAGGGTCGAACACCGGGGAGCTGTTTTTT CASSLILGSNTGELFF
TRBJ1-1 few TRBD1 TRBV4-1 TGCGCCAGCAGCCACCCCCTCCGGGACAGGGGGCGAAGGGACACTGAAGCTTTCTTT CASSHPLRDRGRRDTEAFF
TRBJ1-5 NA NA TRBV20-1 TGCAGTGCAACGGTAAAGGCAAGCAATCAGCCCCAGCATTTT CSATVKASNQPQHF
TRBJ1-3 few NA TRBV7-2 TGTGCCAGCAGCTTAGAGCGTTATCGCACCATATATTTT CASSLERYRTIYF
TRBJ2-3 NA NA TRBV30 TGTGCCTGGAGTGTAGGCGGCACAGATACGCAGTATTTT CAWSVGGTDTQYF
TRBJ1-1 few TRBD1 TRBV6-6 TGTGCCAGCAGTTATCAGACAGGGGGGAACACTGAAGCTTTCTTT CASSYQTGGNTEAFF
TRBJ2-7 NA NA TRBV7-3 TGTGCCAGCGGATGGGTAGTGTTCCCCAACGAGCAGTACTTC CASGWVVFPNEQYF
TRBJ1-1 NA TRBD1 TRBV20-1 TGCAGTGCCCCCCACCCCGACAGGGCCGTCCATTCGAGCACTGAAGCTTTCTTT CSAPHPDRAVHSSTEAFF
TRBJ2-1 few TRBD2 TRBV5-1 TGCGCCAGCAGCCCCCCGGGACTAGCACAGAGCTCCTACAATGAGCAGTTCTTC CASSPPGLAQSSYNEQFF
TRBJ1-1 NA NA TRBV7-2 TGTGCCAGCAGCTTATTGTTCAACACTGAAGCTTTCTTT CASSLLFNTEAFF
TRBJ2-7 NA NA TRBV6-5 TGTGCCAGCAGTTACGGAAGGAATGCCTACGAGCAGTACTTC CASSYGRNAYEQYF
TRBJ2-5 few NA TRBV7-9 TGTGCCAGCAGCCAAGTAGAGGGCCGGGAGACCCAGTACTTC CASSQVEGRETQYF